Listed below are T cell receptor beta chains from one sample, sequenced in a study of T-cell memory formation after mild COVID-19. TCRdb recomputed calls from the 5' RACE reads with MiXCR, one row per CDR3 protein. The data contain about 140,000 distinct CDR3 sequences, 11% to 15% of them singletons. Sequencing was done on a sample of PBMCs or a T cell subset sorted from them (not recorded which). The source is an adult woman who had mild COVID-19 (a few samples of this study predate the infection). Cell type and time point are not known. The CDR3 runs from the conserved cysteine through the conserved F or W. The order of the fields is J gene, V gene, CDR3 protein.

>TRBJ2-5|TRBV20-1
CSADVLGQQETQYF
>TRBJ2-2|TRBV4-1
CASSPSWGPAWTGELFF
>TRBJ2-1|TRBV4-2
CASSQDRSLAGDNEQFF
>TRBJ1-5|TRBV6-5
CASSVRRGGGGQPQHF
>TRBJ1-5|TRBV12-5
CASGLEAQPQHF
>TRBJ1-5|TRBV12-3/TRBV12-4
CASSPNLGAINQPQHF
>TRBJ2-7|TRBV12-3/TRBV12-4
CASSLDTYEQYF
>TRBJ2-1|TRBV7-9
CASSLGDSEIF
>TRBJ2-1|TRBV4-1
CASSQPLTGASYNEQFF
>TRBJ1-2|TRBV5-1
CASSSHDGANYGYTF
>TRBJ2-5|TRBV7-9
CASSPMGQPETQYF
>TRBJ1-5|TRBV19
CASSSPVVGNQPQHF
>TRBJ2-7|TRBV5-1
CASSLGEGPPDEQYF
>TRBJ2-1|TRBV4-2
CASFGWLAGVNEQFF
>TRBJ2-3|TRBV7-9
CASSFVPGQTSDTQYF
>TRBJ1-1|TRBV11-3
CASSSRQGNTEAFF
>TRBJ2-3|TRBV5-1
CASSVTITDTQYF
>TRBJ2-2|TRBV4-3
CASSHRDRDTGELFF
>TRBJ2-7|TRBV27
CASRERLDYEQYF
>TRBJ2-2|TRBV27
CASSPTNTGELFF
>TRBJ2-7|TRBV3-1
CASSQDRTEQYF
>TRBJ1-5|TRBV28
CASRLQDREHQPQHF
>TRBJ2-1|TRBV29-1
CSVDGPGQDYNEQFF
>TRBJ2-7|TRBV4-1
CASSQGRTGGYEQYF
>TRBJ1-5|TRBV24-1
CATSEGQFYQPQHF
>TRBJ2-5|TRBV4-3
CAGPRTGPETQYF
>TRBJ1-1|TRBV2
CASSVSAGIIMNTEAFF
>TRBJ2-7|TRBV7-9
CASSALAGASYEQYF
>TRBJ2-7|TRBV15
CATSSRDSYEQYF
>TRBJ2-3|TRBV7-9
CASSLEGGTDTQYF
>TRBJ2-3|TRBV9
CASSETSGGISDTQYF
>TRBJ2-5|TRBV12-3/TRBV12-4
CASSLAETQYF
>TRBJ2-3|TRBV24-1
CATGELRTGGERDTQYF
>TRBJ2-7|TRBV19
CASSIRPLSSYEQYF
>TRBJ2-3|TRBV4-3
CASSTRTGSTDTQYF
>TRBJ2-1|TRBV11-2
CASSGTGSSYNEQFF
>TRBJ2-7|TRBV20-1
CSARDSETPYPYEQYF
>TRBJ2-2|TRBV5-5
CASSPSYQRGELFF
>TRBJ2-1|TRBV12-3/TRBV12-4
CASSFRDTTSYNEQFF
>TRBJ2-3|TRBV6-1
CASSAWRGGTDTQYF
>TRBJ2-1|TRBV5-8
CASSLEGATGQTYNEQFF
>TRBJ2-1|TRBV18
CASSPRTGFSSYNEQFF
>TRBJ2-7|TRBV19
CASSSRRAGPYSYEQYF